This T cell receptor beta chain originates from a study of blood T cell repertoires in COVID-19. Turning to the study itself: Samples representing acute and convalescent COVID-19 were sourced from the United States, Italy and Spain. The cDNA or gDNA used as material had been derived from T cells, B-cell-depleted T cells, or PBMCs.

This CDR3 comprises 13 residues. Germline V gene lookup returns CDR1 MNHEY and CDR2 SVGAGI. The V gene lost 8 bases and the J gene lost 7 bases, with 17 bases spanning the gap. In the original processing: By means of reference gene primer amplification, nucleated cell counts were estimated. TCRdb keeps only in-frame clones here, not all; method: immunoSEQ multiplex PCR. That table gives V, J and clone size, and the DNA gave D and trimming. The top ten hold around 2.9% of the sample, which has 270,000 or so clones, approximately 81% seen once. This sequence was found in an older woman with active or convalescent COVID-19. The material sequenced was peripheral blood. The chain is built from TRBV6-5 and TRBJ1-1; perhaps TRBD1 as D (5 bases). CDR3 loop: CASFPPQGHEAFF. As DNA, the CDR3 is TGTGCCAGCTTTCCCCCCCAGGGTCATGAAGCTTTCTTT.